One and the same sample provided the 25 T cell receptor beta chains below, sequenced in a study of TIL therapy for anti-PD-1-resistant metastatic lung cancer. Described time point: pre-treatment sample, taken before nivolumab and TIL therapy. Tumor tissue came from excised metastases, mostly pleural nodules or supraclavicular lymph nodes. Sequencing used immunoSEQ v3. Method: immunoSEQ multiplex PCR; TCRdb's copy keeps in-frame clones and lacks some. This sample yields about 2,100 clones, of which less than 90% are seen a single time; 7.8% belongs to the top ten. The material was tumor tissue, obtained at baseline. These receptors were collected from a person aged 30 to 80 with non-small cell lung cancer.

The chain carries TRBV5-1 and TRBJ1-6; D ambiguous. Germline lookup yields CDR1 SGHRS and CDR2 YFSETQ. The CDR3 consists of 14 residues. Deletions cut 5 bases from V and 5 bases from J, with 11 bases between. The chain's CDR3 is CASRPGRDNSPLHF. The DNA for the CDR3 is TGCGCCAGCAGGCCAGGCCGAGATAATTCACCCCTCCACTTT.

The chain employs TRBV15 and TRBJ2-1; D might be TRBD2 (6 bases). Trimming removed 0 bases from V and 9 bases from J, with 12 bases in between. There are 14 residues in the CDR3. Germline V gene lookup returns CDR1 LNHNV and CDR2 YYDKDF (reference sequence). The CDR3 here is CATSRESLSGEQFF. The CDR3 coding sequence is TGTGCCACCAGCAGAGAGTCCCTTAGCGGTGAGCAGTTCTTC.

The rearrangement uses TRBV30 and TRBJ2-6; D not resolved. Germline V gene lookup returns CDR1 GTSNPN and CDR2 SVGIG (reference sequence). The length of the CDR3 is 13 residues. V was cut by 0 bases and J by 5 bases, with 5 bases left in between. The chain's CDR3 is CAWSVLRANVLTF. CDR3 coding DNA: TGTGCCTGGAGTGTATTGAGGGCCAACGTCCTGACTTTC.

Worth noting for this clone: The DNA is omitted, as the CDR3 cannot be located on it reliably, and the CDR3 follows TCRdb's listing. This rearrangement joins TRBV21-1 to TRBJ2-7; the D segment call TRBD1 is taken from the table without a DNA check. TRBV21-1 has pseudogene status. The CDR3 is 15 amino acids long, termini counted. CDR3 region: CASSKVGQGSYEQYF.

The genes are TRBV5-8 and TRBJ2-7, with 9 bases identical to TRBD1. This CDR3 region has 13 residues. The V and J ends lost 7 bases and 4 bases, in that order; junction bases with no gene match: 6. Germline lookup yields CDR1 SGHTS and CDR2 YDEGEE. CDR3 protein: CASGQGRQYEQYF. The CDR3 DNA reads TGTGCCAGCGGACAGGGGAGGCAGTACGAGCAGTACTTC.

V usage is TRBV14 and J usage is TRBJ1-1; D not certain. Trimming took 3 bases from V and 4 from J, leaving 12 bases between them. The CDR3 length is 14 residues. Germline values: CDR1 SGHDN, CDR2 FVKESK. CDR3 protein: CASSQYGVGTEAFF. CDR3 DNA sequence: TGTGCCAGCAGCCAGTATGGGGTAGGCACTGAAGCTTTCTTT.

The table lists this clone with a count of one. The chain is built from TRBV9 and TRBJ2-1; D perhaps matches TRBD2 (6 bases). Trimming shortened V by 0 bases and J by 6 bases, and 13 bases separated the two germline ends. The CDR3 extends over 15 amino acids. Germline V CDR1 and CDR2: SGDLS, YYNGEE. CDR3 amino acids: CASSVVGGISNEQFF. The CDR3 DNA is TGTGCCAGCAGCGTAGTGGGCGGGATAAGCAATGAGCAGTTCTTC.

Concerning this clone itself: The sample carries other DNA sequences with the same CDR3. The chain uses TRBV7-9 and TRBJ1-1, with 8 bases aligning to TRBD1. Germline V gene sequence: CDR1 SEHNR, CDR2 FQNEAQ (reference sequence). With 5 bases clipped from V and 4 bases from J, the junction kept 6 bases outside the gene matches. CDR3 length: 14 amino acids. The CDR3 protein is CASSPTGESTEAFF. DNA for the CDR3: TGTGCCAGCAGCCCGACAGGGGAGAGCACTGAAGCTTTCTTT.

This chain uses TRBV29-1 with TRBJ2-3, with 9 positions matching TRBD2. CDR3 length: 14 amino acids. CDR1 and CDR2 (germline): SQVTM, ANQGSEA. J lost 2 bases, V lost 4 bases, and 4 bases had no gene match. The CDR3, as DNA: TGCAGCGTTGCAAGCGGGAGGATCACAGATACGCAGTATTTT. It translates to CSVASGRITDTQYF.

The CDR3 nucleotides are TGTGCTAGCGGAACGGGACAATCTCTTAATGAGCAGTTCTTC. Protein sequence: CASGTGQSLNEQFF. V usage is TRBV12-5 and J usage is TRBJ2-1, with D perhaps matching TRBD1 (6 bases). The germline CDR1 and CDR2 sequences are LGHNT and FRNRAP. V was cut by 9 bases and J by 7 bases, with 19 bases left in between. The CDR3 contains 14 residues.

Points on this clone: Within the sample, other DNA sequences also encode this same CDR3. V gene TRBV29-1 combines with J gene TRBJ2-3; the D gene could be TRBD1 or TRBD2 (8 bases each). In germline, CDR1 is SQVTM, CDR2 ANQGSEA. V was cut by 6 bases and J by 5 bases, with 18 bases left in between. This CDR3 is built from 14 residues. The CDR3 sequence: CSVIQGAGGDTQYF. Written as DNA, the CDR3 is TGCAGCGTAATCCAGGGGGCGGGGGGAGATACGCAGTATTTT.

CDR3 sequence reads: CASSQETFQETQYF. For the CDR3, the DNA is TGTGCCAGCAGCCAAGAAACTTTCCAAGAGACCCAGTACTTC. The chain combines TRBV14 with TRBJ2-5; D is unclear. Germline CDR1 and CDR2: SGHDN and FVKESK. The CDR3 loop spans 14 amino acids. V was trimmed by 0 bases and J by 1 base, leaving 6 bases between them.

The chain is built from TRBV5-5 and TRBJ1-3, with a weak D call TRBD1 (5 bases). Germline V gene lookup returns CDR1 SGHKS and CDR2 YYEKEE (reference sequence). CDR3 size: 19 residues. The germline V and J ends were trimmed by 2 bases and 0 bases, with 21 bases remaining between them. The chain's CDR3 is CASSFTPGTVPVSGNTIYF. For the CDR3, the DNA is TGTGCCAGCAGCTTCACCCCCGGGACGGTCCCCGTCTCTGGAAACACCATATATTTT.

The chain couples TRBV27 to TRBJ2-1, with 12 bases fitting TRBD2. In germline, CDR1 is MNHEY, CDR2 SMNVEV (reference sequence). This CDR3 is 15 amino acids long. V dropped 6 bases and J dropped 2; count of bases not matched to a gene: 2. The CDR3, as DNA: TGTGCCAGCAGCCTAGCGGGAGGGCCCTACAATGAGCAGTTCTTC. This sequence encodes CASSLAGGPYNEQFF.

This clone was observed a single time. The chain uses TRBV4-1 and TRBJ2-7, with D perhaps matching TRBD1 or TRBD2 (6 bases each). Trimming stripped 3 bases from V and 2 bases from J, with 14 bases between. CDR1 is MGHRA and CDR2 is YSYEKL in the germline V gene. The CDR3 is 15 amino acids. CDR3 in amino acids: CASSHPGGRAYEQYF. The CDR3 DNA reads TGCGCCAGCAGCCATCCCGGGGGCCGTGCCTACGAGCAGTACTTC.

The chain couples TRBV5-1 to TRBJ2-5; 9 nucleotides align to TRBD1. In germline, CDR1 is SGHRS, CDR2 YFSETQ. Trimming cost V 4 bases and J 0 bases; bases outside gene matches: 10. CDR3 size: 17 residues. CDR3 protein: CASSTGGGQGYQETQYF. The CDR3 coding sequence is TGCGCCAGCAGCACTGGCGGCGGACAGGGGTACCAAGAGACCCAGTACTTC.

The J gene is TRBJ2-7, the V gene TRBV11-2; 8 nucleotides agree with TRBD2. With V trimmed by 5 bases and J by 5 bases, 14 bases remained unmatched. CDR1 is SGHAT and CDR2 is FQNNGV in the germline V gene. This CDR3 has 16 amino acids. This CDR3 is CASSKQSSGLVDEQYF. CDR3 nucleotides: TGTGCCAGCAGCAAGCAATCTAGCGGGCTAGTCGACGAGCAGTACTTC.

This chain uses TRBV5-5 with TRBJ2-7; D tentatively fits TRBD1 or TRBD2 (6 bases each). The germline gives CDR1 SGHKS, CDR2 YYEKEE (reference sequence). Trimming stripped 1 base from V and 3 bases from J, with 17 bases between. The CDR3 consists of 16 residues. The CDR3 spells CASSLQGRDAYYEQYF. The CDR3, as DNA: TGTGCCAGCAGCTTGCAGGGGCGGGACGCCTACTACGAGCAGTACTTC.

The chain is built from TRBV19 and TRBJ2-6, with D possibly matching TRBD1 (6 bases). The CDR3 runs 15 residues. Germline CDR1 LNHDA, CDR2 SQIVND (reference sequence). Between the trimmed V and J ends, which lost 4 bases and 2 bases, there was a span of 9 bases. The CDR3 spells CASSNNRAGANVLTF. The DNA for the CDR3 is TGTGCCAGTAGTAATAACAGGGCTGGGGCCAACGTCCTGACTTTC.

This clone appeared a single time. The chain combines TRBV7-2 with TRBJ2-3; D unresolved. The CDR3 is 16 amino acids. CDR1 is SGHTA, CDR2 FQGNSA, per germline. Trimming removed 5 bases from V and 0 bases from J, with 15 bases in between. The CDR3 is CASSPQAGVSTDTQYF. CDR3 nucleotides: TGTGCCAGCAGCCCTCAGGCAGGAGTTAGCACAGATACGCAGTATTTT.

This chain joins TRBV27 and TRBJ2-5; maybe TRBD2 (5 bases). V was cut by 4 bases and J by 4 bases, with 16 bases left in between. The CDR3 runs 15 residues. Germline loops: CDR1 MNHEY, CDR2 SMNVEV (reference sequence). The CDR3 DNA reads as TGTGCCAGCAGTTCCGGAGGCAGTCTCTTAGAGACCCAGTACTTC. This encodes CASSSGGSLLETQYF.

The sample holds a few counts of this clone. Distinct nucleotide sequences in the sample also encode this CDR3. V is TRBV7-2 and J is TRBJ2-3; tentatively, D is TRBD2 (6 bases). V was shortened by 5 bases and J by 1 base, with 19 bases between the two germline ends. The CDR3 runs to 17 residues. Germline CDR1 SGHTA, CDR2 FQGNSA. The CDR3 DNA follows: TGTGCCAGCAGCCCGCAGGGAGGTCCTTATGGCACAGATACGCAGTATTTT. The encoded protein is CASSPQGGPYGTDTQYF.

V usage is TRBV5-1 and J usage is TRBJ2-3; D is possibly TRBD1 or TRBD2 (6 bases each). The CDR3 has 15 amino acids. V shed 2 bases and J shed 1 base, with 11 bases lying between them. Germline V lookup: CDR1 SGHRS, CDR2 YFSETQ. CDR3 loop: CASSFGGQGTDTQYF. DNA of the CDR3: TGCGCCAGCAGCTTCGGGGGACAAGGCACAGATACGCAGTATTTT.

The chain couples TRBV7-2 to TRBJ2-3; TRBD2 aligns across 7 bases. Germline CDR1 and CDR2: SGHTA and FQGNSA. The CDR3 has 16 amino acids. V gave up 1 base and J gave up 6 bases; unmatched junction bases: 10. The CDR3 DNA is TGTGCCAGCAGCTTAGTGGCTAGCGGAGGGAGGGATACGCAGTATTTT. Its translation is CASSLVASGGRDTQYF.

The count of this clone is one. This chain uses TRBV7-2 with TRBJ2-5; unclear D gene. This CDR3 region has 15 residues. In germline, CDR1 is SGHTA, CDR2 FQGNSA. Trimming took 6 bases from V and 2 from J, leaving 16 bases between them. The CDR3 spells CASRSVRTLQETQYF. In DNA form, the CDR3 reads TGTGCCAGCAGATCCGTTCGGACGTTACAAGAGACCCAGTACTTC.